This is a list of T cell receptor beta chains from one sample in a study of Graves' ophthalmopathy and Graves' hyperthyroidism. One entry per CDR3 protein, called by TCRdb with MiXCR from the multiplex PCR reads. The sample records over 450,000 distinct CDR3 sequences, around 15% being singletons. The specimen sequenced was blood. The origin of the receptors is a woman between 25 and 40 years old with Graves' ophthalmopathy. CDR3s include the opening cysteine and the closing phenylalanine or tryptophan. A D gene is named only where the DNA matches it firmly. Size tells how often a clone was seen (once, few, many) or the class of an expanded clone, and some rows leave it out.

TRBJ1-2,many,TRBD1,TRBV11-2,CASSFPGTGDYYGYTF,TGTGCCAGCAGCTTCCCCGGGACAGGGGACTACTATGGCTACACCTTC
TRBJ2-2,-,TRBD1,TRBV13,CASSLGGTGRSGELFF,TGTGCCAGCAGCTTAGGAGGGACAGGGAGAAGCGGGGAGCTGTTTTTT
TRBJ2-7,many,TRBD1,TRBV28,CASSRDRDLDQYF,TGTGCCAGCAGTAGGGACAGGGATTTAGATCAGTACTTC
TRBJ1-1,many,-,TRBV12-3/TRBV12-4,CASSLSGQLNTEAFF,TGTGCCAGCAGTTTGAGTGGACAGTTGAACACTGAAGCTTTCTTT
TRBJ1-2,many,-,TRBV7-7,CPLGQNYGYTF,TGCCCTCTCGGACAGAACTATGGCTACACCTTC
TRBJ1-2,-,-,TRBV20-1,CSARDESYWMSYTF,TGCAGTGCTAGAGATGAGAGCTACTGGATGAGCTACACCTTC
TRBJ2-5,many,-,TRBV28,CASSSHRVDETQYF,TGTGCCAGCAGTTCTCACAGGGTTGATGAGACCCAGTACTTC
TRBJ2-7,many,-,TRBV19,CASQPGPNYEQYF,TGTGCCAGTCAACCGGGCCCCAACTACGAGCAGTACTTC
TRBJ2-7,few,TRBD1,TRBV11-2,CASSPEGQAYEQYF,TGTGCCAGCAGCCCCGAGGGACAGGCCTACGAGCAGTACTTC
TRBJ1-6,many,TRBD1,TRBV6-5,CASSWTGSNSPLHF,TGTGCCAGCAGTTGGACAGGGTCTAATTCACCCCTCCACTTT
TRBJ2-7,-,TRBD2,TRBV3-1,CASSQGGRNSYEQYF,TGTGCCAGCAGCCAGGGCGGGAGGAACTCCTACGAGCAGTACTTC
TRBJ2-5,many,-,TRBV7-8,CASSSPGDHPRETQYF,TGTGCCAGCAGCTCCCCGGGGGACCACCCCCGAGAGACCCAGTACTTC
TRBJ1-1,-,-,TRBV18,CASSPLFWRRGNTEAFF,TGTGCCAGCTCACCTCTCTTTTGGCGGAGAGGGAACACTGAAGCTTTCTTT
TRBJ1-2,many,-,TRBV27,CASSSDSSYGYTF,TGTGCCAGCAGTTCGGACAGTTCCTATGGCTACACCTTC
TRBJ2-2,-,-,TRBV11-2,CASSSPSETGELFF,TGTGCCAGCAGCTCCCCTAGCGAGACCGGGGAGCTGTTTTTT
TRBJ2-2,-,TRBD2,TRBV20-1,CSARDGRAVGELFF,TGCAGTGCTAGAGACGGGAGGGCGGTCGGGGAGCTGTTTTTT
TRBJ1-3,-,TRBD1,TRBV4-1,CASSQGQGARVDTIYF,TGCGCCAGCAGCCAAGGCCAGGGGGCGCGAGTGGACACCATATATTTT
TRBJ1-6,-,-,TRBV7-8,CASSLAGAGGSPLHF,TGTGCCAGCAGCTTAGCGGGAGCTGGGGGTTCACCCCTCCACTTT
TRBJ2-7,many,TRBD2,TRBV20-1,CSAKRGDSYEQYF,TGCAGTGCTAAGCGGGGGGACTCCTACGAGCAGTACTTC
TRBJ1-1,many,-,TRBV12-3/TRBV12-4,CASSFNPLLNTEAFF,TGTGCCAGCAGTTTTAACCCGCTATTGAACACTGAAGCTTTCTTT
TRBJ2-7,many,-,TRBV12-3/TRBV12-4,CASSPGPLYEQYF,TGTGCCAGCAGTCCGGGACCTCTTTACGAGCAGTACTTC
TRBJ2-5,many,-,TRBV11-2,CASSPRYLAQETQYF,TGTGCCAGCAGCCCAAGATACCTAGCCCAAGAGACCCAGTACTTC
TRBJ2-7,many,-,TRBV9,CASSPPRGKNYEQYF,TGTGCCAGCAGCCCCCCTAGGGGGAAGAACTACGAGCAGTACTTC
TRBJ2-7,many,-,TRBV2,CASGPFEQYF,TGTGCCAGCGGACCTTTCGAGCAGTACTTC
TRBJ2-7,many,TRBD2,TRBV6-5,CASSYSGLAGGEQYF,TGTGCCAGCAGTTACTCGGGGCTAGCGGGAGGCGAGCAGTACTTC
TRBJ2-7,-,TRBD1,TRBV6-2/TRBV6-3,CASRQGANYEQYF,TGTGCCAGCAGGCAGGGGGCGAACTACGAGCAGTACTTC
TRBJ2-5,many,TRBD1,TRBV12-3/TRBV12-4,CASSLGTGRETQYF,TGTGCCAGCAGCCTAGGGACAGGGAGAGAGACCCAGTACTTC
TRBJ1-6,many,-,TRBV11-2,CASSLVSWGLTGPPIHDLHF,TGTGCCAGCAGCTTAGTTTCGTGGGGTTTGACAGGACCGCCAATTCATGACCTCCACTTT
TRBJ1-1,many,TRBD1,TRBV12-3/TRBV12-4,CASSFRLIGGPEAFF,TGTGCCAGCAGTTTTCGGCTTATAGGGGGCCCTGAAGCTTTCTTT
TRBJ2-7,-,-,TRBV6-5,CASSYSNWDGPPYGQYF,TGTGCCAGCAGTTACTCGAATTGGGACGGGCCGCCCTACGGGCAGTACTTC
TRBJ2-7,many,TRBD1,TRBV5-1,CASSVPGTGTDEQYF,TGCGCCAGCAGCGTCCCCGGGACAGGGACTGACGAGCAGTACTTC
TRBJ2-5,-,-,TRBV12-3/TRBV12-4,CASSPSWETLYF,TGTGCCAGCAGTCCTTCCTGGGAGACCCTGTACTTC
TRBJ2-7,-,-,TRBV6-1,CASSPVGGEPYEQYF,TGTGCCAGCAGTCCGGTGGGGGGAGAGCCCTACGAGCAGTACTTC
TRBJ2-7,few,TRBD2,TRBV3-1,CASSHNLAGGPNEQYF,TGTGCCAGCAGCCATAATCTGGCGGGGGGGCCGAACGAGCAGTACTTC
TRBJ2-2,-,TRBD2,TRBV4-2,CASSLGTSGGLTGELFF,TGTGCCAGCAGCCTAGGGACTAGCGGGGGCCTCACCGGGGAGCTGTTTTTT
TRBJ1-3,many,-,TRBV15,CATSREPYSGNTIYF,TGTGCCACCAGCAGAGAGCCTTACTCTGGAAACACCATATATTTT
TRBJ1-2,many,TRBD1,TRBV6-1,CASSAGQGVGGYTF,TGTGCCAGCAGCGCGGGACAGGGGGTCGGTGGCTACACCTTC